This T cell receptor (beta chain) stems from a study of CD8 T cells in Susac syndrome. Sequencing of TCR beta drew on CD8+ and CD4+ T cells from blood. Healthy donors served as age- and sex-matched controls. TEMRA cells were enriched by FACS, while CD8+ and CD4+ T cells were obtained through a negative isolation that was performed magnetically. This CDR3 contains 14 residues. Looked up from germline, CDR1 is MNHEY and CDR2 is SMNVEV (reference sequence). Trimming removed 0 bases at V and 7 bases at J, with 10 bases between. RNA, at roughly 0.45 to 1 ug, was reverse transcribed with random hexamers. Amplification of the TCR beta CDR3 was carried out by immunoSEQ multiplex PCR, which spanned a total of 54 Vbeta and 13 Jbeta segments. MiXCR, run by TCRdb on the immunoSEQ multiplex PCR reads, gives a single entry per CDR3 protein. The sample lists tens of thousands of distinct CDR3 sequences; around 94% were seen once.

The sample comprised CD8+ T cells from PBMCs. The clonotype was recovered from a human donor in good health. This chain uses TRBV27 with TRBJ1-5, with unresolved D. The CDR3 bases are TGTGCCAGCAGTTTATCTGGTTGGAACCAGCCCCAGCATTTT. Encoded protein: CASSLSGWNQPQHF.